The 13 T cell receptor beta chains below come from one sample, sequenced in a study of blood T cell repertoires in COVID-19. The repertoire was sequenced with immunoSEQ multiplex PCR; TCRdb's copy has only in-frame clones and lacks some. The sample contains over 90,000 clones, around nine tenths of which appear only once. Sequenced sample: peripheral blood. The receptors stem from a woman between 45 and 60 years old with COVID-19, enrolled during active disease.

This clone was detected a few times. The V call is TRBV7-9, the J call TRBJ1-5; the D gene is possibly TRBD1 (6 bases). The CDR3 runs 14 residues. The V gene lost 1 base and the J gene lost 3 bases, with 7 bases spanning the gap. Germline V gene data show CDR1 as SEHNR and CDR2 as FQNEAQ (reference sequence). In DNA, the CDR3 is TGTGCCAGCAGCTTAGGACAGGCCAATCAGCCCCAGCATTTT. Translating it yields CASSLGQANQPQHF. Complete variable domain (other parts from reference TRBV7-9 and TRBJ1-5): DTGVSQNPRHKITKRGQNVTFRCDPISEHNRLYWYRQTLGQGPEFLTYFQNEAQLEKSRLLSDRFSAERPKGSFSTLEIQRTEQGDSAMYLCASSLGQANQPQHFGDGTRLSIL.

CDR3 amino acids: CASSRDWDQPQHF. Here the CDR3 DNA reads TGTGCCAGCAGCCGCGACTGGGATCAGCCCCAGCATTTT. The rearrangement links TRBV12-3 or TRBV12-4 to TRBJ1-5; D remains unclear. The V end lost 6 bases, the J end lost 5 bases, and 11 bases lay between the germline ends. The CDR3 spans 13 residues.

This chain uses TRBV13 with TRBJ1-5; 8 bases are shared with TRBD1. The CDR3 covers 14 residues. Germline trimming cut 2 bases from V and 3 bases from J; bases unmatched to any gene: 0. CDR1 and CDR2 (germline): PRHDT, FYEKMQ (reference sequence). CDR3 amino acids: CASSLQGANQPQHF. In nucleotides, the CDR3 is TGTGCCAGCAGCTTACAGGGGGCCAATCAGCCCCAGCATTTT.

The CDR3 DNA sequence: TGTGCCAGCAGTCCGACAGGGTATAGTGACACTGAAGCTTTCTTT. Translation gives CASSPTGYSDTEAFF. This chain joins TRBV6-5 and TRBJ1-1; 7 bases are a match to TRBD1. This CDR3 is built from 15 residues. J lost 3 bases, V lost 5 bases, and 9 bases had no gene match. Germline V lookup: CDR1 MNHEY, CDR2 SVGAGI.

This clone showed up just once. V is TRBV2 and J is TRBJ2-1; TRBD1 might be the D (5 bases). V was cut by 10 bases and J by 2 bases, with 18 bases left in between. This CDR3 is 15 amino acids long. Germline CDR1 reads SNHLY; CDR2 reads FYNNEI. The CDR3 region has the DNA TGTGCCACCTACCCAGGGAAGGCCGCCTACAATGAGCAGTTCTTC. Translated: CATYPGKAAYNEQFF.

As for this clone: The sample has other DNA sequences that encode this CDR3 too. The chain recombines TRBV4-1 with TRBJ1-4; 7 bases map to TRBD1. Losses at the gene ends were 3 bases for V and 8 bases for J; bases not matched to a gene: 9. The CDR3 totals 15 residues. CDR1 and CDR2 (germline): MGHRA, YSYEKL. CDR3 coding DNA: TGCGCCAGCAGCCAGGACGACAGGGTCGGCGAAAAACTGTTTTTT. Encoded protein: CASSQDDRVGEKLFF.

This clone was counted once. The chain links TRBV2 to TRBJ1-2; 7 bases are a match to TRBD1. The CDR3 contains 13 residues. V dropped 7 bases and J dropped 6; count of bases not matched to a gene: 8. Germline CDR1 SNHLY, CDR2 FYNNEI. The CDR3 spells CASNRDRDHGYTF. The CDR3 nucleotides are TGTGCCAGCAATCGAGACAGGGACCATGGCTACACCTTC.

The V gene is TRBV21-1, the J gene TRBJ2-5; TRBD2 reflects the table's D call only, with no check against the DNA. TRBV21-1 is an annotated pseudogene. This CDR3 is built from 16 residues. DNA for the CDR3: TGTGCCAGCAGCTTTTTCGGGGAGGGTCAGCAAGAGACCCAGTACTTC. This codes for CASSFFGEGQQETQYF.

CDR3 DNA: TGTGCCAGCAGCTTGCGACAGGGCAGAGCTTTCTTT. It yields the protein CASSLRQGRAFF. The chain links TRBV11-2 to TRBJ1-1, with 7 positions matching TRBD1. Per the germline V gene, CDR1 is SGHAT and CDR2 is FQNNGV. This CDR3 spans 12 amino acids. V dropped 3 bases and J dropped 10; count of bases not matched to a gene: 5. The whole variable domain, filled in from reference TRBV11-2 and TRBJ1-1, reads EAGVAQSPRYKIIEKRQSVAFWCNPISGHATLYWYQQILGQGPKLLIQFQNNGVVDDSQLPKDRFSAERLKGVDSTLKIQPAKLEDSAVYLCASSLRQGRAFFGQGTRLTVV.

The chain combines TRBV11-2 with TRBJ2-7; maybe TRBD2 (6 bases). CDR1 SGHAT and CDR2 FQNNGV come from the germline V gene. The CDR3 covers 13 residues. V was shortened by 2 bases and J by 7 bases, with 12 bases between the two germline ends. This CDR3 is CASSLWAGQEQYF. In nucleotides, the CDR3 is TGTGCCAGCAGCTTATGGGCGGGGCAGGAGCAGTACTTC.

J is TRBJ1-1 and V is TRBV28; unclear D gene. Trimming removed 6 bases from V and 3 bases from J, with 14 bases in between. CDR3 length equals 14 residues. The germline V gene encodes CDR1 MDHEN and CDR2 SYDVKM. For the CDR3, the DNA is TGTGCCAGCAGGCCCCACGGGTCGGACACTGAAGCTTTCTTT. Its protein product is CASRPHGSDTEAFF.

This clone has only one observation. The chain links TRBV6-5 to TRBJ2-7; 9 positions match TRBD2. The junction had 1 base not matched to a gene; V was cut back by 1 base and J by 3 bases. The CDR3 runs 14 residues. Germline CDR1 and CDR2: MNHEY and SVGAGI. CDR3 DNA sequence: TGTGCCAGCAGTTACTTGCGGGGGGGCTACGAGCAGTACTTC. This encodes CASSYLRGGYEQYF.

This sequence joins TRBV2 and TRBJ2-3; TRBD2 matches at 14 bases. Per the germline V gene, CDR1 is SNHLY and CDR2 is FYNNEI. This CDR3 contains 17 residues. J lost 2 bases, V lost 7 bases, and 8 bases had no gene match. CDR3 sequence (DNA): TGTGCCAGCAAGAGACTAGCGGGGGGGTCCATCACAGATACGCAGTATTTT. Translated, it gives CASKRLAGGSITDTQYF.